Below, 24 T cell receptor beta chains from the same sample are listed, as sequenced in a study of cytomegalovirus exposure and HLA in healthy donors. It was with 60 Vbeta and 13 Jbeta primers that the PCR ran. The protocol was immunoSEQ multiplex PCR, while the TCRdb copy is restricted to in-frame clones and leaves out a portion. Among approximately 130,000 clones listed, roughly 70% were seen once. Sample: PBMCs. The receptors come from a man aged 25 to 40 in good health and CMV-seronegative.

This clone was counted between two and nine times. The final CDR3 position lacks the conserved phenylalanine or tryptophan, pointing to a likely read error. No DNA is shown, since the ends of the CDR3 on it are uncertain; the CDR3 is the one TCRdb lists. The CDR3 reads CASSQTGLSAV. V usage is TRBV5-6 and J usage is TRBJ1-2; the tabulated D call, TRBD1, remains unverified against the DNA. Germline CDR1 SGHDT, CDR2 YYEEEE. The CDR3 is 11 amino acids in total, end residues counted.

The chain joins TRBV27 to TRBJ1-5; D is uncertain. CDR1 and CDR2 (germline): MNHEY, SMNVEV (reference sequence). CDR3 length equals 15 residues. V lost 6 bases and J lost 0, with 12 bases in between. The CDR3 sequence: CASRIGAYSNQPQHF. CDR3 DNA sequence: TGTGCCAGCAGAATCGGAGCTTATAGCAATCAGCCCCAGCATTTT.

The CDR3 DNA follows: TGTGCCAGCTACGGGCCAGGGGCACAAGAGACCCAGTACTTC. Protein product: CASYGPGAQETQYF. V usage is TRBV2 and J usage is TRBJ2-5, with D possibly being TRBD1 (6 bases). With 8 bases removed from V and 2 bases from J, the gap between germline ends came to 15 bases. This CDR3 region has 14 residues. The germline gives CDR1 SNHLY, CDR2 FYNNEI.

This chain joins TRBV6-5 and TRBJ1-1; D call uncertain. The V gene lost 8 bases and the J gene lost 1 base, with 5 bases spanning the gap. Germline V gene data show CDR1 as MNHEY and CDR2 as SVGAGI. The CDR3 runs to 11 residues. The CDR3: CASLSNTEAFF. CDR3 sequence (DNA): TGTGCCAGCCTTTCGAACACTGAAGCTTTCTTT.

CDR3 nucleotide sequence: TGTGCCAGCAGTAAGACAGGGGTCGGCTACACCTTC. Residues: CASSKTGVGYTF. The chain employs TRBV6-5 and TRBJ1-2; 8 nucleotides agree with TRBD1. The CDR3 extends over 12 amino acids. V was pared by 5 bases and J by 8 bases, with 4 bases of the junction left unmatched. The germline gives CDR1 MNHEY, CDR2 SVGAGI.

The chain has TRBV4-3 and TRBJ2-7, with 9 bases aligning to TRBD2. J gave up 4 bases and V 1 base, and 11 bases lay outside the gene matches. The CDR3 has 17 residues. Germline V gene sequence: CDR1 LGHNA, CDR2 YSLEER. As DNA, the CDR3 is TGCGCCAGCAGCCAAGGGCGAGGCGGGGGGGCGGTGTACGAGCAGTACTTC. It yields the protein CASSQGRGGGAVYEQYF.

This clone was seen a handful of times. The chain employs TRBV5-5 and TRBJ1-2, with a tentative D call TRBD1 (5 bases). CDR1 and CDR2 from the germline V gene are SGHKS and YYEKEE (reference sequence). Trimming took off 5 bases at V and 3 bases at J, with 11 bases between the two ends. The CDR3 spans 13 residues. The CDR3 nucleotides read TGTGCCAGCAGGGACTGGGGGGACTATGGCTACACCTTC. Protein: CASRDWGDYGYTF.

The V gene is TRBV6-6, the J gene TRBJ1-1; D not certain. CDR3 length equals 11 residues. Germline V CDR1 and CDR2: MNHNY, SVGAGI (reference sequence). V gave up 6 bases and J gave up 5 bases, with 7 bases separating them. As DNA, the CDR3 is TGTGCCAGCAGCCACGGGACTGAAGCTTTCTTT. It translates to CASSHGTEAFF.

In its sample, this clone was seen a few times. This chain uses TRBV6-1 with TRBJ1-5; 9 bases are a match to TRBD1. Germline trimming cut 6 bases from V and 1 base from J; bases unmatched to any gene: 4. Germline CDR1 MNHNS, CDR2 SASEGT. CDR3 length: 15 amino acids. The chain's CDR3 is CASRMTGGSNQPQHF. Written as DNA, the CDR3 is TGTGCCAGCAGAATGACAGGGGGAAGCAATCAGCCCCAGCATTTT.

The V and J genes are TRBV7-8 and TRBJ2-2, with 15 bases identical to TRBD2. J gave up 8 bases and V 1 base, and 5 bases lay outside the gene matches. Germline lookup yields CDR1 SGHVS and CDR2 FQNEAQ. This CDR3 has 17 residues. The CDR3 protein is CASSLEGLAGGRGELFF. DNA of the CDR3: TGTGCCAGCAGCTTAGAAGGACTAGCGGGAGGGAGGGGGGAGCTGTTTTTT.

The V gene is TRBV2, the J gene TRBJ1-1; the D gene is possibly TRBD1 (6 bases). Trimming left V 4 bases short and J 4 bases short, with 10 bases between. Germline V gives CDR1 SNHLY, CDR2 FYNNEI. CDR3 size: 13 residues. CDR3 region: CASSVGAATEAFF. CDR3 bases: TGTGCCAGCAGTGTGGGGGCAGCCACTGAAGCTTTCTTT.

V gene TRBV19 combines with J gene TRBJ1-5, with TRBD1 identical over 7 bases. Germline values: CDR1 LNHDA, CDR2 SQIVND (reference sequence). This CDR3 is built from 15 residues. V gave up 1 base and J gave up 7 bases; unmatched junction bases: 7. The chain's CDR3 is CASSIARDSLQPQHF. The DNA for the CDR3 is TGTGCCAGTAGTATAGCCCGGGACAGTCTGCAGCCCCAGCATTTT. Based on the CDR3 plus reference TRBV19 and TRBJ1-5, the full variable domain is DGGITQSPKYLFRKEGQNVTLSCEQNLNHDAMYWYRQDPGQGLRLIYYSQIVNDFQKGDIAEGYSVSREKKESFPLTVTSAQKNPTAFYLCASSIARDSLQPQHFGDGTRLSIL.

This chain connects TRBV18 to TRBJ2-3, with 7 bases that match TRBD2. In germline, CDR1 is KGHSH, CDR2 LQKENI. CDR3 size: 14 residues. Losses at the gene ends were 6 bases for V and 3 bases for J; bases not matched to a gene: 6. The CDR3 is CASSGRRGTDTQYF. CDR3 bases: TGTGCCAGCTCGGGCAGGCGGGGGACAGATACGCAGTATTTT.

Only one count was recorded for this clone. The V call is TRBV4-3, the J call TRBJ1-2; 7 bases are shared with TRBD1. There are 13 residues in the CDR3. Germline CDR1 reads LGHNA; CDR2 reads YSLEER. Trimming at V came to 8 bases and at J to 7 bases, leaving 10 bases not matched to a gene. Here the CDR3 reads CASGVRQGGGYTF. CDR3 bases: TGCGCCAGCGGGGTTAGACAGGGAGGTGGCTACACCTTC.

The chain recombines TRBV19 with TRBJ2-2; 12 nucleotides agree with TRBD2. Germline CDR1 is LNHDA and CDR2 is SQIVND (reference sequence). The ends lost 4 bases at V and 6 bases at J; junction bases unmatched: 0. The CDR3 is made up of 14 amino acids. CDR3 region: CASSTSGGAGELFF. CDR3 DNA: TGTGCCAGTAGTACTAGCGGGGGGGCCGGGGAGCTGTTTTTT.

The CDR3 DNA follows: TGTGCCAGCAGTTACCAGGGGAACACTGAAGCTTTCTTT. It translates to CASSYQGNTEAFF. This sequence joins TRBV7-9 and TRBJ1-1; weak D call: TRBD1 (5 bases). Trimming took off 6 bases at V and 1 base at J, with 9 bases between the two ends. Germline CDR1 SEHNR, CDR2 FQNEAQ (reference sequence). This CDR3 contains 13 residues.

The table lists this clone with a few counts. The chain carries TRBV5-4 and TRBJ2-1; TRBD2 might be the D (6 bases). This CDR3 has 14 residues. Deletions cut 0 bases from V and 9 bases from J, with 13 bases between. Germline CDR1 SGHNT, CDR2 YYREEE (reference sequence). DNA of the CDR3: TGTGCCAGCAGCTTGGACGGGAGAACCACTGAGCAGTTCTTC. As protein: CASSLDGRTTEQFF.

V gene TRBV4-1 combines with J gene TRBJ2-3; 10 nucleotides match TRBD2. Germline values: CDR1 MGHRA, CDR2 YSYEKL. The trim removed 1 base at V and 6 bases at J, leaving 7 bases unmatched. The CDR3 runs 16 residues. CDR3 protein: CASSQVRLAGADTQYF. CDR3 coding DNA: TGCGCCAGCAGCCAAGTACGCCTAGCGGGGGCTGATACGCAGTATTTT.

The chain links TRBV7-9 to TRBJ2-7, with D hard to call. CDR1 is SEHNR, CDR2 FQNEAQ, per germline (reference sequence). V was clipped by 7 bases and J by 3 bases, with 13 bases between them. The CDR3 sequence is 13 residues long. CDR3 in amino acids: CASTRPFNYEQYF. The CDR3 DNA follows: TGTGCCAGCACCAGGCCGTTCAACTACGAGCAGTACTTC.

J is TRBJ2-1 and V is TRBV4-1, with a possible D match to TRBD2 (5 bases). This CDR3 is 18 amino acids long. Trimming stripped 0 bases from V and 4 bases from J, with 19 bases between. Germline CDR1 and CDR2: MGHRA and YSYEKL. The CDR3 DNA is TGCGCCAGCAGCCAAGACGGTGGCGGGTCCCGTATTTACAATGAGCAGTTCTTC. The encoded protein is CASSQDGGGSRIYNEQFF.

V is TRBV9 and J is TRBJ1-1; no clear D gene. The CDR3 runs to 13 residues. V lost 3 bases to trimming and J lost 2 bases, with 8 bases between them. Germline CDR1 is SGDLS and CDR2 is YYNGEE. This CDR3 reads CASSDSFNTEAFF. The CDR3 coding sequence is TGTGCCAGCAGCGACAGTTTTAACACTGAAGCTTTCTTT. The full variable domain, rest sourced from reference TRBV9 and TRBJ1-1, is DSGVTQTPKHLITATGQRVTLRCSPRSGDLSVYWYQQSLDQGLQFLIQYYNGEERAKGNILERFSAQQFPDLHSELNLSSLELGDSALYFCASSDSFNTEAFFGQGTRLTVV.

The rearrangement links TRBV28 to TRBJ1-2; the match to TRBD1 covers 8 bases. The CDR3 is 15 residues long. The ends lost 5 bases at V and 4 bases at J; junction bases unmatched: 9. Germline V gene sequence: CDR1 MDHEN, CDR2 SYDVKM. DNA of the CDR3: TGTGCCAGCAGTCCCCCCGGACAGGGAAGCTATGGCTACACCTTC. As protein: CASSPPGQGSYGYTF.

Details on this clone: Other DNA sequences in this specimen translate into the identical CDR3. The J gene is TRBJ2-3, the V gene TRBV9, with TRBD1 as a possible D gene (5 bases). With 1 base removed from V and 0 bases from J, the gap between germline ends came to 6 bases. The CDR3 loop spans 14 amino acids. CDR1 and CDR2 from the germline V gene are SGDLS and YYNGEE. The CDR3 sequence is CASSVSGSTDTQYF. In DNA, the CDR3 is TGTGCCAGCAGCGTATCAGGGAGCACAGATACGCAGTATTTT.

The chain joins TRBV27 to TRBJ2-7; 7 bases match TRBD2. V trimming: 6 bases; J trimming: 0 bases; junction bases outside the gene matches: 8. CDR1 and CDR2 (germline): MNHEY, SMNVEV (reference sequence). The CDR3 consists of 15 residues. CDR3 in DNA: TGTGCCAGCAGCCCACGAGGGAGGGACTCCTACGAGCAGTACTTC. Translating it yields CASSPRGRDSYEQYF.